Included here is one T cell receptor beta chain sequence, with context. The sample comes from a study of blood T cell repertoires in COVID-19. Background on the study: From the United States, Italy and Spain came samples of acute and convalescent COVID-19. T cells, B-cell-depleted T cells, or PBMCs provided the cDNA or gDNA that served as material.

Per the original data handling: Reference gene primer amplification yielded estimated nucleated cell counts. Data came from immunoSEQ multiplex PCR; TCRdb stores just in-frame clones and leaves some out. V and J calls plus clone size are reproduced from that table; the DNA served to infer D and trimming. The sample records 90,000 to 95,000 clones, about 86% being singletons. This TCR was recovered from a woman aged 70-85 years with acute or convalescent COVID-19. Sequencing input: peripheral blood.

The CDR3 region is CASSQEVGLAGYNEQFF. The CDR3 nucleotides read TGCGCCAGCAGCCAAGAGGTTGGACTAGCGGGTTACAATGAGCAGTTCTTC. This chain links TRBV4-1 with TRBJ2-1, with 11 bases matching TRBD2. V trimming: 0 bases; J trimming: 4 bases; junction bases outside the gene matches: 5. Per the germline V gene, CDR1 is MGHRA and CDR2 is YSYEKL. The CDR3 runs to 17 residues.